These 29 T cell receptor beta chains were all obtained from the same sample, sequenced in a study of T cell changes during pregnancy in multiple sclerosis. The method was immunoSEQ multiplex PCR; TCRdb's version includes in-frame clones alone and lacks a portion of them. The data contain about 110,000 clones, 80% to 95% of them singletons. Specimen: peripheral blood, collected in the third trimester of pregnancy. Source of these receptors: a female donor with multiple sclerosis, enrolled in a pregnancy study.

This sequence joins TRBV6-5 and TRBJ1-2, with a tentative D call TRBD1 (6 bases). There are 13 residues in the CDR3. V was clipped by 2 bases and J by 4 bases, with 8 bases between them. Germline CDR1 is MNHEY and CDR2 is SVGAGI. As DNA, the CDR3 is TGTGCCAGCAGTTACGACAGGTTCTATGGCTACACCTTC. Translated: CASSYDRFYGYTF.

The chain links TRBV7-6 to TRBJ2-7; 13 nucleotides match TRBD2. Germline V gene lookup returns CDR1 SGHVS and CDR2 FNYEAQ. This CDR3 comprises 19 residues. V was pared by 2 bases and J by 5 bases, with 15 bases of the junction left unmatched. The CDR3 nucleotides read TGTGCCAGCAGCTTAAGGACGCTTCACGGGACTAGCGGGGAGGACGAGCAGTACTTC. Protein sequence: CASSLRTLHGTSGEDEQYF.

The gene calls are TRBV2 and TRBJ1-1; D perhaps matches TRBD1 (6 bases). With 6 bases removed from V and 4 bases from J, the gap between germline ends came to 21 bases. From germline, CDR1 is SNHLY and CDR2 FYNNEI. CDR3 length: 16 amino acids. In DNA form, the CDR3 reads TGTGCCAGCAGGACAGGTATTTTGGGGCCCGGCACTGAAGCTTTCTTT. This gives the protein CASRTGILGPGTEAFF. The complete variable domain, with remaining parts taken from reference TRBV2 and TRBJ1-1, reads EPEVTQTPSHQVTQMGQEVILRCVPISNHLYFYWYRQILGQKVEFLVSFYNNEISEKSEIFDDQFSVERPDGSNFTLKIRSTKLEDSAMYFCASRTGILGPGTEAFFGQGTRLTVV.

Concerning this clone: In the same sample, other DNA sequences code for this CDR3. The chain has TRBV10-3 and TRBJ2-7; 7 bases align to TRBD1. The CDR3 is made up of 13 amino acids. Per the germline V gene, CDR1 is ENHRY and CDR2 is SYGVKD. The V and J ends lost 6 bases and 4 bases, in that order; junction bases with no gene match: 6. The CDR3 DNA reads TGTGCCATCAGCCCGGGACAGCCTTACGAGCAGTACTTC. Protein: CAISPGQPYEQYF.

CDR3 in amino acids: CASSYPRNEQFF. Here the CDR3 DNA reads TGTGCCAGCAGTTACCCCCGCAATGAGCAGTTCTTC. The rearrangement joins TRBV6-6 to TRBJ2-1, with D unresolved. CDR3 size: 12 residues. CDR1 is MNHNY, CDR2 SVGAGI, per germline (reference sequence). Trimming cost V 2 bases and J 6 bases, with 5 bases left between them.

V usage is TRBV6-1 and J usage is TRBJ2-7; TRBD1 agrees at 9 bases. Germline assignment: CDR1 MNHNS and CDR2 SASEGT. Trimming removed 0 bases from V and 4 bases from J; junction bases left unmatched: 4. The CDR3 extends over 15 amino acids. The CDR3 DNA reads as TGTGCCAGCAGTGAAGCGGGACAGGGACTGTACGAGCAGTACTTC. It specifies CASSEAGQGLYEQYF.

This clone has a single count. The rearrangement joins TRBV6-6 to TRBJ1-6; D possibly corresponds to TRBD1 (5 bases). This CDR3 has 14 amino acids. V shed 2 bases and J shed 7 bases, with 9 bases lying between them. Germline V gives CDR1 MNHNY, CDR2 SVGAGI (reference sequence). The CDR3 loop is CASSYGGRNSPLHF. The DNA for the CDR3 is TGTGCCAGCAGTTACGGGGGGAGGAATTCACCCCTCCACTTT.

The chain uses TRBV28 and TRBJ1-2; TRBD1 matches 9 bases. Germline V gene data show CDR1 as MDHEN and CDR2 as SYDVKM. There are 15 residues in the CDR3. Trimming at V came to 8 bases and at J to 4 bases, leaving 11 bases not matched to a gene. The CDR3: CASRDREGSSYGYTF. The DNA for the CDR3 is TGTGCCAGCCGGGACAGGGAAGGTAGTAGCTATGGCTACACCTTC.

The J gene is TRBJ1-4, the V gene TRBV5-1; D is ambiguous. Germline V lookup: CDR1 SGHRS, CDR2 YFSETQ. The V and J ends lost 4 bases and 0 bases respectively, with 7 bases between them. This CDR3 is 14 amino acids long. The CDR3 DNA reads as TGCGCCAGCAGCCCCAGCGCAACTAATGAAAAACTGTTTTTT. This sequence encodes CASSPSATNEKLFF.

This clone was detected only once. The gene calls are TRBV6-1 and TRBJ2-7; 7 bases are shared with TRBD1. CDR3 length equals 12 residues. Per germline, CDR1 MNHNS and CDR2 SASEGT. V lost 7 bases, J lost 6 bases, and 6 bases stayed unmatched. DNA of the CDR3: TGTGCCAGCATTGACAGGGCTAGCGAGCAGTACTTC. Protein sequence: CASIDRASEQYF.

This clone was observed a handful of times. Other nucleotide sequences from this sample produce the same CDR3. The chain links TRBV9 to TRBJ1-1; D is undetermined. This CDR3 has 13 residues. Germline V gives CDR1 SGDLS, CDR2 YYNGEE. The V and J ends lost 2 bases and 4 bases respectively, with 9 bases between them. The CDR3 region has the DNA TGTGCCAGCAGCGTCGGGGTTAGCACTGAAGCTTTCTTT. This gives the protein CASSVGVSTEAFF.

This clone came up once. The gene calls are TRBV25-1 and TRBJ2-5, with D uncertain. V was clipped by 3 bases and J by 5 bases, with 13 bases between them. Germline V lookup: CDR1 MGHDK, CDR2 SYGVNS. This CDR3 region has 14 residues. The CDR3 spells CASSDTPPRETQYF. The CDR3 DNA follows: TGTGCCAGCAGTGACACTCCTCCTAGGGAGACCCAGTACTTC.

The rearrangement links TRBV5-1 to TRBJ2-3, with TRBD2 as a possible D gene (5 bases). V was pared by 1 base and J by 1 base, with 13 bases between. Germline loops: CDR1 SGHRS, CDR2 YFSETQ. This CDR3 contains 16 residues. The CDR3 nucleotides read TGCGCCAGCAGCTTGTCCCGGGGTAGCGGCACAGATACGCAGTATTTT. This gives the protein CASSLSRGSGTDTQYF.

The CDR3 protein is CASSQTLDRNTEAFF. The CDR3, as DNA: TGTGCCAGCAGTCAGACCCTTGACAGAAACACTGAAGCTTTCTTT. The V gene is TRBV6-1, the J gene TRBJ1-1, with D tentatively TRBD1 (5 bases). The germline CDR1 and CDR2 sequences are MNHNS and SASEGT. The CDR3 length is 15 residues. The ends were cut back, 5 bases at V and 2 bases at J, with 15 bases in the middle.

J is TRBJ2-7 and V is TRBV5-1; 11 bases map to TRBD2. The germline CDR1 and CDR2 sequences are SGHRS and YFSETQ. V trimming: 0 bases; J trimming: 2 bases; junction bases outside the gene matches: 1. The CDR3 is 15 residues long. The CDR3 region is CASSLGLAGTYEQYF. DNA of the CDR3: TGCGCCAGCAGCTTGGGACTAGCGGGAACCTACGAGCAGTACTTC.

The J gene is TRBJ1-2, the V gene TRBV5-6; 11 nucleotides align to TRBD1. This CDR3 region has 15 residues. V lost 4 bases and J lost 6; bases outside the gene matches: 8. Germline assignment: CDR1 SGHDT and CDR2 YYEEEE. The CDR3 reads CASSAPGQGEDGYTF. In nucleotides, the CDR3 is TGTGCCAGCAGCGCCCCGGGACAGGGGGAAGATGGCTACACCTTC.

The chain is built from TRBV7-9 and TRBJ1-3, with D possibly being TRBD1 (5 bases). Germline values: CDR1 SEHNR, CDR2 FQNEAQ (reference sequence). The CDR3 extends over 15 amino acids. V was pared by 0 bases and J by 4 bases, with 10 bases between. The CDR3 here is CASSLASGAGNTIYF. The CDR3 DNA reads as TGTGCCAGCAGCTTAGCAAGCGGGGCCGGAAACACCATATATTTT.

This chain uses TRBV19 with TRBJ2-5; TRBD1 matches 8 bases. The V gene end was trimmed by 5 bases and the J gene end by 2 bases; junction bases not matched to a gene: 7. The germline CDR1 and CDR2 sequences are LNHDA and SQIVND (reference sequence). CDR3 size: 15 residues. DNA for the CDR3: TGTGCCAGTAGTGAGGAGGACAGGGCTCAAGAGACCCAGTACTTC. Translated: CASSEEDRAQETQYF.

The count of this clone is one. The CDR3 is CASSLGESSYEQYF. DNA for the CDR3: TGTGCCAGCAGCTTGGGAGAGAGCTCCTACGAGCAGTACTTC. V and J are TRBV7-8 and TRBJ2-5; the D gene is possibly TRBD2 (5 bases). Matching the DNA end better, TRBJ2-7 makes the J call doubtful. Looked up from germline, CDR1 is SGHVS and CDR2 is FQNEAQ. CDR3 size: 14 residues.

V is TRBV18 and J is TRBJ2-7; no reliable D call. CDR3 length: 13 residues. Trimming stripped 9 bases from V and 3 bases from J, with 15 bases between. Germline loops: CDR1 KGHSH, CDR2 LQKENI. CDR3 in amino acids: CASTTGSNYEQYF. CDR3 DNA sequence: TGTGCCAGTACTACCGGCTCCAACTACGAGCAGTACTTC. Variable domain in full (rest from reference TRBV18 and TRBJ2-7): NAGVMQNPRHLVRRRGQEARLRCSPMKGHSHVYWYRQLPEEGLKFMVYLQKENIIDESGMPKERFSAEFPKEGPSILRIQQVVRGDSAAYFCASTTGSNYEQYFGPGTRLTVT.

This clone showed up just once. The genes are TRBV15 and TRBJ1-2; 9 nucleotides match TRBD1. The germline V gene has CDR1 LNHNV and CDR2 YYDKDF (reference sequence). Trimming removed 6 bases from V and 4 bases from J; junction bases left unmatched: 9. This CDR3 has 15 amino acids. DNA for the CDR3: TGTGCCACCAGTACGGACAGGGGAACTTCCTATGGCTACACCTTC. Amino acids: CATSTDRGTSYGYTF. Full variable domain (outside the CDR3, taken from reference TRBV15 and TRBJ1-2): DAMVIQNPRYQVTQFGKPVTLSCSQTLNHNVMYWYQQKSSQAPKLLFHYYDKDFNNEADTPDNFQSRRPNTSFCFLDIRSPGLGDTAMYLCATSTDRGTSYGYTFGSGTRLTVV.

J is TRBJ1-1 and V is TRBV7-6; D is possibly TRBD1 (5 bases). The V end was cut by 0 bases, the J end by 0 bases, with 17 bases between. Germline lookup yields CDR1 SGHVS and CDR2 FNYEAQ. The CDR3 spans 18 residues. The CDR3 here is CASSLAVGGWVLNTEAFF. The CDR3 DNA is TGTGCCAGCAGCTTAGCGGTCGGGGGGTGGGTCCTGAACACTGAAGCTTTCTTT.

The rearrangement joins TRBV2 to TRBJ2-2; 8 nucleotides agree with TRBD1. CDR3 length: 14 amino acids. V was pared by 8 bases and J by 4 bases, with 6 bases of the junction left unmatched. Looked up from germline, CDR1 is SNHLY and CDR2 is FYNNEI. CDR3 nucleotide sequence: TGTGCCAGCTCCGACAGGGGCGGCACCGGGGAGCTGTTTTTT. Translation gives CASSDRGGTGELFF.

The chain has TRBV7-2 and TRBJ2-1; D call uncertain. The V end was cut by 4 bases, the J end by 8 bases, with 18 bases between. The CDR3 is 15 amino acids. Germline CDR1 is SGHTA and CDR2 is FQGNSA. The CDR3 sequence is CASSSDLVVGYEQFF. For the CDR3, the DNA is TGTGCCAGCAGCTCTGACCTAGTCGTTGGTTATGAGCAGTTCTTC.

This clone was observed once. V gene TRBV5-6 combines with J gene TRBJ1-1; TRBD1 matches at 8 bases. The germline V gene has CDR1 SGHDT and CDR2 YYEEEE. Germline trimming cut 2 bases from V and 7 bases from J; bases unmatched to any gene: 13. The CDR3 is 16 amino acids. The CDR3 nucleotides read TGTGCCAGCAGCTTCAGGGGGCAGGTCGGGCAGGGTGAAGCTTTCTTT. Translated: CASSFRGQVGQGEAFF.

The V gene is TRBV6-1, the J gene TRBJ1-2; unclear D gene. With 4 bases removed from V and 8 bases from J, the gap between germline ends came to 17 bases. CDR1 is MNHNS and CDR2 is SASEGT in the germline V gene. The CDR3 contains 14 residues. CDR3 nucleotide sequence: TGTGCCAGCAGTGTAAGACCGGCCGCGGGGGGCTACACCTTC. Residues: CASSVRPAAGGYTF.

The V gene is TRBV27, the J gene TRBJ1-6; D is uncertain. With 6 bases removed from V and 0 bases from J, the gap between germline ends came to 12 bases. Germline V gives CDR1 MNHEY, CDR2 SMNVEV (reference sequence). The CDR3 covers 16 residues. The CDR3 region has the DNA TGTGCCAGCAGCACGTCAGGTAGCTCCTATAATTCACCCCTCCACTTT. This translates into CASSTSGSSYNSPLHF.

The CDR3 coding sequence is TGCGCCAGCCTTCGGGGGAGCTCCTACAATGAGCAGTTCTTC. This gives the protein CASLRGSSYNEQFF. The chain joins TRBV23-1 to TRBJ2-1, with a possible D match to TRBD2 (6 bases). TRBV23-1 is recorded as an ORF, its role being uncertain. Trimming cost V 8 bases and J 0 bases, with 11 bases left between them. The CDR3 contains 14 residues.

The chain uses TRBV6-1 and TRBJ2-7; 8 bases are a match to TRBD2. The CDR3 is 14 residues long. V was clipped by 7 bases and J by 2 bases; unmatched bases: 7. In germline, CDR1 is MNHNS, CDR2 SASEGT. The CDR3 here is CASILAGLTYEQYF. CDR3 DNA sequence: TGTGCCAGCATCCTAGCGGGTTTGACCTACGAGCAGTACTTC.